The 16 T cell receptor beta chains reported below all come from one sample, sequenced in a study of blood T cell repertoires in COVID-19. The protocol was immunoSEQ multiplex PCR, while the TCRdb copy is restricted to in-frame clones and leaves out a portion. The repertoire consists of nearly 250,000 clones, with more than 70% occurring once and the leading ten covering 5.5% to 6.5%. What was sequenced was peripheral blood. The receptors derive from a woman older than 75 with COVID-19, enrolled during active disease.

On this clone: The same CDR3 also results from other DNA sequences found in this sample. The genes are TRBV12-3 or TRBV12-4 and TRBJ1-1, with no clear D. V was trimmed by 5 bases and J by 1 base, leaving 8 bases between them. This CDR3 region has 13 residues. CDR3 in DNA: TGTGCCAGCAGTACCCGACAGAACACTGAAGCTTTCTTT. It codes for CASSTRQNTEAFF.

The chain employs TRBV11-1 and TRBJ1-5; no reliable D call. The CDR3 runs to 15 residues. The V and J ends lost 1 base and 0 bases respectively, with 7 bases between them. CDR1 and CDR2 from the germline V gene are SGHAT and FQDESV (reference sequence). The CDR3 sequence is CASSLGAGSNQPQHF. The DNA of the CDR3 is TGTGCCAGCAGCTTAGGGGCGGGTAGCAATCAGCCCCAGCATTTT.

The chain carries TRBV2 and TRBJ1-1, with D maybe TRBD1 (6 bases). CDR3 length equals 14 residues. Germline V gene sequence: CDR1 SNHLY, CDR2 FYNNEI. Between the trimmed V and J ends, which lost 4 bases and 10 bases, there was a span of 19 bases. This chain's CDR3 is CASSVQGPGGLAFF. The CDR3 DNA reads TGTGCCAGCAGTGTGCAGGGGCCCGGTGGGCTAGCTTTCTTT.

The chain uses TRBV24-1 and TRBJ2-2, with TRBD1 matching 10 bases. The CDR3 extends over 14 amino acids. Germline CDR1 and CDR2: KGHDR and SFDVKD. Losses at the gene ends were 10 bases for V and 1 base for J; bases not matched to a gene: 2. CDR3 nucleotides: TGTGCCACTAGGGACAGGGGGAACACCGGGGAGCTGTTTTTT. Its protein product is CATRDRGNTGELFF.

The rearrangement uses TRBV19 and TRBJ2-3; tentative D call: TRBD2 (6 bases). V was pared by 10 bases and J by 3 bases, with 14 bases between. The CDR3 covers 13 residues. Per the germline V gene, CDR1 is LNHDA and CDR2 is SQIVND (reference sequence). The CDR3 is CATKEGQTDTQYF. In DNA, the CDR3 is TGTGCCACCAAGGAGGGTCAAACAGATACGCAGTATTTT.

This clone was seen a few times. This sequence joins TRBV28 and TRBJ1-5; TRBD1 is a possible D gene (5 bases). The ends were cut back, 8 bases at V and 2 bases at J, with 19 bases in the middle. The length of the CDR3 is 16 residues. CDR1 is MDHEN, CDR2 SYDVKM, per germline. The CDR3 region has the DNA TGTGCCAGCCCCATACAAGGGGCGAGACGCAATCAGCCCCAGCATTTT. Its translation: CASPIQGARRNQPQHF. Filled out from reference TRBV28 and TRBJ1-5, the complete variable domain reads DVKVTQSSRYLVKRTGEKVFLECVQDMDHENMFWYRQDPGLGLRLIYFSYDVKMKEKGDIPEGYSVSREKKERFSLILESASTNQTSMYLCASPIQGARRNQPQHFGDGTRLSIL.

V gene TRBV6-5 combines with J gene TRBJ1-2; TRBD1 aligns across 7 bases. The CDR3 is made up of 12 amino acids. Unmatched junction bases numbered 4, after V lost 6 bases and J lost 6 bases. The germline V gene has CDR1 MNHEY and CDR2 SVGAGI. CDR3 protein: CASRSTGDGYTF. For the CDR3, the DNA is TGTGCCAGCAGGTCTACAGGGGATGGCTACACCTTC.

This chain joins TRBV2 and TRBJ1-4; 8 nucleotides agree with TRBD1. This CDR3 is built from 14 residues. V lost 4 bases to trimming and J lost 7 bases; unmatched junction nucleotides: 5. Germline lookup yields CDR1 SNHLY and CDR2 FYNNEI. This CDR3 is CASSASGTGEKLFF. For the CDR3, the DNA is TGTGCCAGCAGTGCATCCGGGACAGGTGAAAAACTGTTTTTT.

J is TRBJ1-1 and V is TRBV7-9; D gene unclear. Trimming stripped 10 bases from V and 1 base from J, with 10 bases between. Germline V lookup: CDR1 SEHNR, CDR2 FQNEAQ (reference sequence). This CDR3 spans 12 amino acids. The CDR3 loop reads CATPGRNTEAFF. The CDR3 nucleotides read TGTGCCACCCCGGGGAGGAACACTGAAGCTTTCTTT.

The chain has TRBV6-5 and TRBJ1-2; 9 bases line up with TRBD1. The CDR3 has 14 amino acids. Looked up from germline, CDR1 is MNHEY and CDR2 is SVGAGI. V lost 5 bases and J lost 4; bases outside the gene matches: 5. In DNA form, the CDR3 reads TGTGCCAGCAGTCCCGGACAGGGGACCTATGGCTACACCTTC. It translates to CASSPGQGTYGYTF.

This chain connects TRBV6-6 to TRBJ1-5, with 8 bases aligning to TRBD1. Germline V lookup: CDR1 MNHNY, CDR2 SVGAGI (reference sequence). The CDR3 totals 16 residues. V shed 4 bases and J 4 bases; nucleotides not matched to a gene: 9. CDR3 amino acids: CASSSSWGQDNQPQHF. In DNA, the CDR3 is TGTGCCAGCAGTTCCTCTTGGGGACAGGATAATCAGCCCCAGCATTTT.

This chain joins TRBV28 and TRBJ2-1, with D tentatively TRBD2 (5 bases). The CDR3 covers 13 residues. V was cut by 10 bases and J by 8 bases, with 18 bases left in between. Germline-derived CDR1 and CDR2 are MDHEN and SYDVKM. In DNA, the CDR3 is TGTGCCATCTTCCCGGCGGCTAGCCATGAGCAGTTCTTC. Translated, it gives CAIFPAASHEQFF.

The table lists this clone with a few counts. J is TRBJ2-5 and V is TRBV19; 9 nucleotides agree with TRBD2. The V segment lost 5 bases and the J segment 5 bases; nucleotides outside the gene matches: 3. CDR3 length equals 13 residues. Per germline, CDR1 LNHDA and CDR2 SQIVND (reference sequence). DNA for the CDR3: TGTGCCAGTAGTTCTACTAGCGGGGAGACCCAGTACTTC. It codes for CASSSTSGETQYF.

The genes are TRBV7-2 and TRBJ1-5, with 7 nucleotides matching TRBD1. The CDR3 length is 15 residues. J lost 3 bases, V lost 1 base, and 3 bases had no gene match. CDR1 and CDR2 (germline): SGHTA, FQGNSA. The CDR3 DNA sequence: TGTGCCAGCAGCTTAGAGGGGGCGAACAATCAGCCCCAGCATTTT. Its translation: CASSLEGANNQPQHF.

The DNA of the CDR3 is TGTGCCAGCGGCTACAGGGGGCCAACCGAAAAACTGTTTTTT. It is translated as CASGYRGPTEKLFF. The chain combines TRBV28 with TRBJ1-4; 9 bases agree with TRBD1. Germline loops: CDR1 MDHEN, CDR2 SYDVKM. The V and J ends lost 8 bases and 8 bases, in that order; junction bases with no gene match: 9. The CDR3 covers 14 residues.

The rearrangement joins TRBV6-5 to TRBJ1-1; D not resolved. With 6 bases removed from V and 8 bases from J, the gap between germline ends came to 10 bases. CDR1 MNHEY and CDR2 SVGAGI come from the germline V gene. This CDR3 comprises 11 residues. CDR3 sequence: CASSRGGEAFF. The CDR3 DNA is TGTGCCAGCAGCAGAGGCGGCGAAGCTTTCTTT.